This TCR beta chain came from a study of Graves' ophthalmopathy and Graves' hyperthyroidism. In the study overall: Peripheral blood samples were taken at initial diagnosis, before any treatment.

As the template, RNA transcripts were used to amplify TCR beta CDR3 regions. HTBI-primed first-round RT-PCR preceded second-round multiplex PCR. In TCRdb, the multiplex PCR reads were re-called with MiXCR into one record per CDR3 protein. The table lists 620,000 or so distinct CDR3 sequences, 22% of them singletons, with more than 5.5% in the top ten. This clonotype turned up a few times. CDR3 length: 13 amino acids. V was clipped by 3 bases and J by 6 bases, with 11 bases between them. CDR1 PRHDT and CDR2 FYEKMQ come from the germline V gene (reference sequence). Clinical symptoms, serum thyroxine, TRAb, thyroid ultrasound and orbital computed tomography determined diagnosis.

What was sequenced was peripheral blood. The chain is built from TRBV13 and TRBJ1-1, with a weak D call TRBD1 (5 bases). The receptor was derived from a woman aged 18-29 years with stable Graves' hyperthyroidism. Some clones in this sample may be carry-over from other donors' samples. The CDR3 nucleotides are TGTGCCAGCAGCTTTTGGGGCCGCGCTGAAGCTTTCTTT. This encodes CASSFWGRAEAFF.